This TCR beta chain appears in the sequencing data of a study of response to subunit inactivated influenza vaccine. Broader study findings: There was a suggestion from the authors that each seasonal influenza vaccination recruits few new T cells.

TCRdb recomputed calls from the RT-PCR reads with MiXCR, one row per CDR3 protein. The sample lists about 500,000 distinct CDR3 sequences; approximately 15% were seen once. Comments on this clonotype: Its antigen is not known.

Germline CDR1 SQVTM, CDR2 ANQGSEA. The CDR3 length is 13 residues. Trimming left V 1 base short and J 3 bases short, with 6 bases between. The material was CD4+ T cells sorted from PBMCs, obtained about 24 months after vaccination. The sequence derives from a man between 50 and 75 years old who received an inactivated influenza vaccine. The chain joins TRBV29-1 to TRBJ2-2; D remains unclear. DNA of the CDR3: TGCAGCGTTGAAGGCAGATACACCGGGGAGCTGTTTTTT. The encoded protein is CSVEGRYTGELFF.